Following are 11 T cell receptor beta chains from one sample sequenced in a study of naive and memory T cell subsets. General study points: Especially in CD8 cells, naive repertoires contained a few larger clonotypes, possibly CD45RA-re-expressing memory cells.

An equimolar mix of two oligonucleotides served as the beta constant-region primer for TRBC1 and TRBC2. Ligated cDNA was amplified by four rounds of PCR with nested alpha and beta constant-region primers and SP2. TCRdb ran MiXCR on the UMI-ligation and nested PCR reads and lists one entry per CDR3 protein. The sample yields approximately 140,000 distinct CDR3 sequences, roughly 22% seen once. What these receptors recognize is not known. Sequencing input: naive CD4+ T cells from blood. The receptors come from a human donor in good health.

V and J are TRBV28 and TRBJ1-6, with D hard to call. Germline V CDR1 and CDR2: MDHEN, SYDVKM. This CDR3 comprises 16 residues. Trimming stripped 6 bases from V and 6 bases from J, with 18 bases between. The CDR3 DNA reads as TGTGCCAGCAGCCAAACCACCCTAAGGAGTAATTCACCCCTCCACTTT. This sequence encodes CASSQTTLRSNSPLHF.

The CDR3 loop reads CASRGGGANTEAFF. CDR3 bases: TGTGCCAGCAGGGGCGGGGGGGCGAACACTGAAGCTTTCTTT. The chain employs TRBV6-6 and TRBJ1-1, with TRBD1 as a possible D gene (6 bases). The CDR3 has 14 residues. The V end lost 6 bases, the J end lost 1 base, and 12 bases lay between the germline ends. Germline lookup yields CDR1 MNHNY and CDR2 SVGAGI (reference sequence).

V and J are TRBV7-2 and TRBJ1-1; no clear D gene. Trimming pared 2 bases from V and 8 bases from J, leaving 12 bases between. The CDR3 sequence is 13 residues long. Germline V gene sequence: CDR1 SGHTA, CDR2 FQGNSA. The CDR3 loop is CASSLIIKSEAFF. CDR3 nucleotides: TGTGCCAGCAGCTTAATTATAAAGTCCGAAGCTTTCTTT.

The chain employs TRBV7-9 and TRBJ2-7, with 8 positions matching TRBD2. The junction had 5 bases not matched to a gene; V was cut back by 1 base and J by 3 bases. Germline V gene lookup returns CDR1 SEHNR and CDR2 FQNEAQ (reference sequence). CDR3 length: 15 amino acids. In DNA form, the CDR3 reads TGTGCCAGCAGCTTAGGAAGCGGGAGCCTCTACGAGCAGTACTTC. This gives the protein CASSLGSGSLYEQYF.

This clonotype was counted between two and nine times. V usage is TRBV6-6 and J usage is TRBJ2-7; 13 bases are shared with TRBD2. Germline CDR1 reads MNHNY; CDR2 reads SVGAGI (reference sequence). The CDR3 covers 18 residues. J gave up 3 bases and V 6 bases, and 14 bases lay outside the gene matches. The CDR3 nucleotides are TGTGCCAGCAGCCCCGCTCCCAGGACTAGCGGGAGAGGCTACGAGCAGTACTTC. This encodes CASSPAPRTSGRGYEQYF.

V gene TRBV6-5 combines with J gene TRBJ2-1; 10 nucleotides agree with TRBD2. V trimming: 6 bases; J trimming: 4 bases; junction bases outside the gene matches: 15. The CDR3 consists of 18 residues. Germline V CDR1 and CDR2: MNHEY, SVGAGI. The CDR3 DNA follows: TGTGCCAGCAGCCCCGCCCAGCCTAGCGGGAGTCGATACAATGAGCAGTTCTTC. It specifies CASSPAQPSGSRYNEQFF.

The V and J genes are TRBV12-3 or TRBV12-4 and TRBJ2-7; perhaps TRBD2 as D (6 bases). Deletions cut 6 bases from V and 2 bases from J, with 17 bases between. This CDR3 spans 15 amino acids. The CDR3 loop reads CASSRPPAGTYEQYF. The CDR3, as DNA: TGTGCCAGCAGCCGGCCCCCGGCGGGGACCTACGAGCAGTACTTC.

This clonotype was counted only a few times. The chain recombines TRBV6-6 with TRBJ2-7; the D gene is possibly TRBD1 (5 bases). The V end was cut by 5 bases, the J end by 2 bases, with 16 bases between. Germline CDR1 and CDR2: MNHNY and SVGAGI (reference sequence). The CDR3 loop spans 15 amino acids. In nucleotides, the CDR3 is TGTGCCAGCAGTGGTCGTACAGGACCGACCTACGAGCAGTACTTC. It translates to CASSGRTGPTYEQYF.

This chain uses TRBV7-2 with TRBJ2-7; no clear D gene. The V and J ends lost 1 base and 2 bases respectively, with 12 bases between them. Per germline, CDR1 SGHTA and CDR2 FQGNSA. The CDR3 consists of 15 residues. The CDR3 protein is CASSLGQPPTYEQYF. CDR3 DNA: TGTGCCAGCAGCTTAGGACAACCACCTACCTACGAGCAGTACTTC.

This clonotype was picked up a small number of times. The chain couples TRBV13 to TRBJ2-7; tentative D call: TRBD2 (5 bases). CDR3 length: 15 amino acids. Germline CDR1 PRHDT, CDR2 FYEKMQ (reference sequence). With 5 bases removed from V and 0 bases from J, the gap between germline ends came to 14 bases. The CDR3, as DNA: TGTGCCAGCAGCATCGGGAATACGTTCTCCTACGAGCAGTACTTC. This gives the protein CASSIGNTFSYEQYF.

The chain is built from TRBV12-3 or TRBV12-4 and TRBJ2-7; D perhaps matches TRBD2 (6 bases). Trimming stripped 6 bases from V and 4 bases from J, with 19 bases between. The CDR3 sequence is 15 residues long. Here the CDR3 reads CASSLAMGGDYEQYF. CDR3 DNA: TGTGCCAGCAGCCTAGCCATGGGAGGTGATTACGAGCAGTACTTC.